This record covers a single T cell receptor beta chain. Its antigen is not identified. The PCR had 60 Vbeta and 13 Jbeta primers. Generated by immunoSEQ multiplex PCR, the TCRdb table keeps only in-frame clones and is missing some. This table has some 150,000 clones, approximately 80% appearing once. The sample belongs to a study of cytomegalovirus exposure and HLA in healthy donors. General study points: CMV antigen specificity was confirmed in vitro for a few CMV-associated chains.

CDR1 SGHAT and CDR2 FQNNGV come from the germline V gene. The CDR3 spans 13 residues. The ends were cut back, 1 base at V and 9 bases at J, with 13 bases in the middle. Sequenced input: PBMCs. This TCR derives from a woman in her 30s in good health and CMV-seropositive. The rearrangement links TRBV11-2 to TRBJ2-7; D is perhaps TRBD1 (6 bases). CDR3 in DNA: TGTGCCAGCAGCTTAGCCCCGGACAGCCCGCAGTACTTC. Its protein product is CASSLAPDSPQYF.